A single sample is the source of the 23 T cell receptor beta chains below, sequenced in a study of monozygotic twins with inflammatory bowel disease (dated by TCRdb to about 2019). The method was 5' RACE. These reads were obtained on an Illumina HiSeq 2500. The reads, reprocessed by TCRdb, yield one row per CDR3 protein sequence and no DNA. This sample's table carries some 170,000 distinct CDR3 sequences. The leading ten clones occupy over 2.5% of the sample. The sequenced sample consisted of blood. The receptors come from a human donor with ulcerative colitis or Crohn's disease, or a healthy co-twin of an affected twin (not recorded which).

The rearrangement joins TRBV3-1 to TRBJ1-3; without DNA, the TCRdb call of TRBD1 cannot be checked. Germline values: CDR1 LGHDT, CDR2 YNNKEL (reference sequence). There are 16 residues in the CDR3. The CDR3 region is CASSPSGRGVGNTIYF.

The V call is TRBV20-1, the J call TRBJ2-1; TCRdb gives TRBD2 as the D gene, but with no DNA this cannot be confirmed. The germline gives CDR1 DFQATT, CDR2 SNEGSKA (reference sequence). The CDR3 contains 15 residues. The chain's CDR3 is CSAKKTSVYYNEQFF.

The genes are TRBV29-1 and TRBJ1-2; the D gene TCRdb calls, TRBD1, cannot be checked with no DNA. CDR1 and CDR2 from the germline V gene are SQVTM and ANQGSEA. The CDR3 totals 14 residues. The CDR3 sequence: CSVEEQGQLYGYTF. Full variable domain (outside the CDR3, taken from reference TRBV29-1 and TRBJ1-2): SAVISQKPSRDICQRGTSLTIQCQVDSQVTMMFWYRQQPGQSLTLIATANQGSEATYESGFVIDKFPISRPNLTFSTLTVSNMSPEDSSIYLCSVEEQGQLYGYTFGSGTRLTVV.

The chain couples TRBV4-3 to TRBJ2-3; TCRdb picks TRBD2, but there is no DNA to check that call. This CDR3 has 15 residues. Germline loops: CDR1 LGHNA, CDR2 YSLEER. CDR3: CASSQGTRLSDTQYF.

This chain links TRBV3-1 with TRBJ1-2. The V gene's germline CDR1 is LGHDT and CDR2 YNNKEL (reference sequence). The CDR3 length is 16 residues. The CDR3: CASSQGLPRESYGYTF.

The chain uses TRBV28 and TRBJ2-7; TCRdb's D call, TRBD1, is unchecked because there is no DNA. This CDR3 has 12 residues. Germline V gives CDR1 MDHEN, CDR2 SYDVKM. The CDR3 here is CATGGYSYEQYF.

This chain uses TRBV5-5 with TRBJ2-7. The CDR3 extends over 14 amino acids. Germline V gene sequence: CDR1 SGHKS, CDR2 YYEKEE (reference sequence). This CDR3 is CASSLWVRENEQYF.

V is TRBV12-3 or TRBV12-4 and J is TRBJ1-1; TCRdb's D gene call, TRBD1, goes unchecked for lack of DNA. This CDR3 region has 14 residues. The CDR3 protein is CASSLGGGYTEAFF.

The chain carries TRBV29-1 and TRBJ2-1; the D call from TCRdb, TRBD2, cannot be confirmed without DNA. CDR1 and CDR2 (germline): SQVTM, ANQGSEA. The CDR3 spans 15 residues. The CDR3 reads CSVERTSGTDAEQFF.

The chain recombines TRBV11-1 with TRBJ2-1; the D call from TCRdb, TRBD2, cannot be confirmed without DNA. The CDR3 is 14 amino acids. CDR1 and CDR2 (germline): SGHAT, FQDESV (reference sequence). The CDR3 here is CASSLGAGADEQFF.

CDR3 region: CASSPGWLRGETQYF. The chain carries TRBV7-2 and TRBJ2-5; TCRdb indicates TRBD2, and absent DNA this call remains unverified. The CDR3 is made up of 15 amino acids. CDR1 is SGHTA and CDR2 is FQGNSA in the germline V gene.

The chain is built from TRBV30 and TRBJ2-4. From germline, CDR1 is GTSNPN and CDR2 SVGIG (reference sequence). This CDR3 is built from 15 residues. The CDR3 is CAWSVSDLAKNMQYF.

The CDR3: CSVEEDGTGELFF. J is TRBJ2-2 and V is TRBV29-1. CDR3 length equals 13 residues. Germline V gene sequence: CDR1 SQVTM, CDR2 ANQGSEA.

The V call is TRBV7-8, the J call TRBJ2-7. The CDR3 extends over 12 amino acids. Germline CDR1 SGHVS, CDR2 FQNEAQ. The CDR3 protein is CASSIVDYEQYF.

The chain couples TRBV29-1 to TRBJ2-7; lacking DNA, the TRBD1 call made by TCRdb goes unchecked. Germline values: CDR1 SQVTM, CDR2 ANQGSEA. The CDR3 is 14 amino acids. CDR3 region: CSVAQQGSTYEQYF.

The V and J genes are TRBV5-1 and TRBJ2-1; the D call from TCRdb, TRBD1, cannot be confirmed without DNA. The germline V gene encodes CDR1 SGHRS and CDR2 YFSETQ. The CDR3 extends over 13 amino acids. The CDR3 here is CASSLQGNNEQFF.

J is TRBJ2-7 and V is TRBV5-1. Looked up from germline, CDR1 is SGHRS and CDR2 is YFSETQ. CDR3 size: 14 residues. CDR3 loop: CASRLTPSSYEQYF.

This chain links TRBV5-1 with TRBJ2-3; TCRdb's D gene call, TRBD2, goes unchecked for lack of DNA. The CDR3 runs 16 residues. From germline, CDR1 is SGHRS and CDR2 YFSETQ. The CDR3: CASSLVTSGSPDTQYF.

This chain links TRBV7-8 with TRBJ1-2; TCRdb reports TRBD1, a call that lacks DNA to check it against. The CDR3 is 13 residues long. Germline V gene data show CDR1 as SGHVS and CDR2 as FQNEAQ. Here the CDR3 reads CASSPGPQAGYTF.

The chain employs TRBV5-1 and TRBJ2-3. The germline gives CDR1 SGHRS, CDR2 YFSETQ. CDR3 size: 15 residues. The CDR3 here is CASSLAGKVPDTQYF.

The rearrangement links TRBV12-3 or TRBV12-4 to TRBJ2-1; TCRdb outputs TRBD2, but without DNA this stays unchecked. This CDR3 is 16 amino acids long. The CDR3 reads CASSLLASGRYNEQFF.

The chain uses TRBV5-5 and TRBJ2-7; TCRdb's assignment of TRBD1 cannot be checked, as there is no DNA. This CDR3 comprises 15 residues. Per germline, CDR1 SGHKS and CDR2 YYEKEE (reference sequence). CDR3 in amino acids: CASSLRRDSSYEQYF.

The rearrangement joins TRBV10-2 to TRBJ2-7. This CDR3 spans 15 amino acids. Germline CDR1 reads WSHSY; CDR2 reads SAAADI. CDR3 in amino acids: CASSERLSGPYEQYF.